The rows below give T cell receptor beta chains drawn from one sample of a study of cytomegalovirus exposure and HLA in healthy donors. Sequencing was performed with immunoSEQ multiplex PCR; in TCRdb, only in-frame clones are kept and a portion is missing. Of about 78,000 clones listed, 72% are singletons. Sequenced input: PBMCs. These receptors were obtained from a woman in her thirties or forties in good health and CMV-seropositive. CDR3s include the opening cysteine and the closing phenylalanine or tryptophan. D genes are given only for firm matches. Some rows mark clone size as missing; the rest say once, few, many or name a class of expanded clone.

TGCGCCAGCAGCTTAGCCCTTAGGGGCGCGAACACTGAAGCTTTCTTT | CASSLALRGANTEAFF | TRBV5-1 | NA | NA | TRBJ1-1
TGTGCCTGGAGTGGGGGCAGGGGGCTGACAGATACGCAGTATTTT | CAWSGGRGLTDTQYF | TRBV30 | TRBD1 | NA | TRBJ2-3
TGCGCCAGCAGCCCCCGGTCGAACCAGAGGGACTATGGCTACACCTTC | CASSPRSNQRDYGYTF | TRBV5-1 | NA | NA | TRBJ1-2
TGCGCCAGCAGCTTGGGGGACAGGGGATACAACGAGCAGTACTTC | CASSLGDRGYNEQYF | TRBV5-1 | TRBD1 | few | TRBJ2-7
TGTGCCAGCAGTTTCAGGAACTATGGCTACACCTTC | CASSFRNYGYTF | TRBV28 | NA | NA | TRBJ1-2
TGTGCCAGCAATAAACTAGCGGGGAGCACAGATACGCAGTATTTT | CASNKLAGSTDTQYF | TRBV9 | TRBD2 | NA | TRBJ2-3
TGTGCCAGCTCACCCCGGACAGGGGATGAGCAGTTCTTC | CASSPRTGDEQFF | TRBV18 | TRBD1 | NA | TRBJ2-1
TGTGCCAGCAGTACCGGGACAGCAACTAATGAAAAACTGTTTTTT | CASSTGTATNEKLFF | TRBV28 | TRBD1 | NA | TRBJ1-4
TGTGCCAGCTCACCTTCGACAGATGAAGCTTTCTTT | CASSPSTDEAFF | TRBV18 | NA | NA | TRBJ1-1
TGTGCCTGGAGTGTCTTCCGCGAGCAGTACTTC | CAWSVFREQYF | TRBV30 | NA | NA | TRBJ2-7
TGTGCCAGCAGTCTAAACAGACAGAACACTGAAGCTTTCTTT | CASSLNRQNTEAFF | TRBV6-5 | NA | NA | TRBJ1-1
TGTGCCAGCTGGACCGGGACAGGGACCTCGCCCCAGCATTTT | CASWTGTGTSPQHF | TRBV2 | TRBD1 | NA | TRBJ1-5
TGTGCCAGCAGTTCCCGGACAAAACAAACCCAGTCAAACACCATATATTTT | CASSSRTKQTQSNTIYF | TRBV27 | NA | NA | TRBJ1-3
TGCGCCAGCAGCATACAGGGGGCCTACGAGCAGTACTTC | CASSIQGAYEQYF | TRBV10-2 | TRBD1 | once | TRBJ2-7
TGCAGCGTTGGCTGGGCAGATTCCTACAATGAGCAGTTCTTC | CSVGWADSYNEQFF | TRBV29-1 | NA | few | TRBJ2-1
TGTGCCAGCAGCGCGCCGGACAGGGACCTTAATGGCTACACCTTC | CASSAPDRDLNGYTF | TRBV7-9 | TRBD1 | few | TRBJ1-2
TGTGCCAGCAAGCTGGGACAGCAGGGGGTCGAGCAGTACTTC | CASKLGQQGVEQYF | TRBV5-6 | TRBD1 | NA | TRBJ2-7
TGTGCCAGTAGTATCAACATGGTCACTGAAGCTTTCTTT | CASSINMVTEAFF | TRBV19 | NA | NA | TRBJ1-1
TGTGCCAGCAGTCGTTGGGAGGACACTGAAGCTTTCTTT | CASSRWEDTEAFF | TRBV7-2 | NA | NA | TRBJ1-1
TGCGCCAGCTTGGGAACAGGGGGCACTGAAGCTTTCTTT | CASLGTGGTEAFF | TRBV5-1 | TRBD1 | few | TRBJ1-1
TGTGCCAGCAGCCAAGGACAGGGGGCGGAGGGCTACACCTTC | CASSQGQGAEGYTF | TRBV4-2 | TRBD1 | NA | TRBJ1-2
TGTGCCTGTAAGCGACAGGCCTCTTCCTACGAGCAGTACTTC | CACKRQASSYEQYF | TRBV30 | NA | NA | TRBJ2-7
TGTGCCAGCAGGAAGCAGGGGGATACGCAGTATTTT | CASRKQGDTQYF | TRBV6-5 | NA | NA | TRBJ2-3
TGTGCCAGCAGTAGCAGGGTGAGTGCTTTCTTT | CASSSRVSAFF | TRBV2 | NA | NA | TRBJ1-1
TGTGCCAGCTCCCAAGGGGTACAGCCCCAGCATTTT | CASSQGVQPQHF | TRBV7-2 | NA | NA | TRBJ1-5
TGCGCCAGCAGCCCGAAAACGACACCTATATTAGAAAAACTGTTTTTT | CASSPKTTPILEKLFF | TRBV5-1 | NA | NA | TRBJ1-4
TGTGCCAGTACGGGACAGAACACTGAAGCTTTCTTT | CASTGQNTEAFF | TRBV19 | NA | NA | TRBJ1-1
TGTGCCAGCAGCTTGGGGGGGTCAGGGGCTGGAAACACCATATATTTT | CASSLGGSGAGNTIYF | TRBV5-4 | NA | NA | TRBJ1-3
TGTGCCAGCAGCTTAGAACTGGGGAGCTCCTACGAGCAGTACTTC | CASSLELGSSYEQYF | TRBV7-6 | NA | NA | TRBJ2-7
TGTGCCAGCAGCCGCGACAGGGAAGATCAGCCCCAGCATTTT | CASSRDREDQPQHF | TRBV6-6 | TRBD1 | few | TRBJ1-5
TGTGCCAGCAGCCCTGGACTAGCGGGGGGGAACGAGACCCAGTACTTC | CASSPGLAGGNETQYF | TRBV9 | TRBD2 | NA | TRBJ2-5
TGCGCCAGCAGCCCCGGGACAGCGGACTATGGCTACACCTTC | CASSPGTADYGYTF | TRBV5-1 | TRBD1 | NA | TRBJ1-2
TGTGCCAGCAGTTTGTCGACAGGGGCCTACGAGCAGTACTTC | CASSLSTGAYEQYF | TRBV27 | TRBD1 | NA | TRBJ2-7
TGTGCCATATCGGACATAATGAACACCGGGGAGCTGTTTTTT | CAISDIMNTGELFF | TRBV28 | NA | NA | TRBJ2-2
TGTGCCAGCACCCGCCGGGTAACAGGGAGAACTTGGGATGAGCAGTTCTTC | CASTRRVTGRTWDEQFF | TRBV5-6 | NA | NA | TRBJ2-1
TGTGCCAGCAGCCCATTCAGGGGAAAGGCCGGGGAGCTGTTTTTT | CASSPFRGKAGELFF | TRBV27 | NA | few | TRBJ2-2
TGTGCCAGCAGCAGGGGGACAACAAATTCACCCCTCCACTTT | CASSRGTTNSPLHF | TRBV7-2 | NA | NA | TRBJ1-6
TGCGCCAGCAGCTTGACTAGCGGGGGAACCTACGAGCAGTACTTC | CASSLTSGGTYEQYF | TRBV5-1 | TRBD2 | NA | TRBJ2-7
TGCGCCAGCAGCCAACAACAGACAGGGGGCGCATATGGCTACACCTTC | CASSQQQTGGAYGYTF | TRBV4-1 | TRBD1 | NA | TRBJ1-2
TGTGCCTGGAGTGTACAGGGACAGAGCCCATTAGGGGATGGCTACACCTTC | CAWSVQGQSPLGDGYTF | TRBV30 | TRBD1 | once | TRBJ1-2